Below, 5 T cell receptor beta chains from the same sample are listed, as sequenced in a study of T cell responses to AZD1222 COVID-19 vaccine. Some clones are missing from TCRdb's copy, which holds only in-frame ones; the method was immunoSEQ multiplex PCR. The table records about 89,000 clones, about nine tenths of them present only once. The sequenced sample was peripheral blood, obtained 28 days after the second AZD1222 dose. The source of these receptors is an adult who received the AZD1222 COVID-19 vaccine.

The V gene is TRBV30, the J gene TRBJ1-2; TRBD1 agrees at 7 bases. Germline values: CDR1 GTSNPN, CDR2 SVGIG (reference sequence). J lost 8 bases, V lost 2 bases, and 2 bases had no gene match. The CDR3 is 11 residues long. This chain's CDR3 is CAWSSGGGYTF. The CDR3 coding sequence is TGTGCCTGGAGTTCAGGGGGAGGCTACACCTTC.

The chain uses TRBV5-1 and TRBJ2-7; 10 bases line up with TRBD1. This CDR3 has 17 residues. Germline V gene data show CDR1 as SGHRS and CDR2 as YFSETQ. V trimming: 3 bases; J trimming: 5 bases; junction bases outside the gene matches: 14. This CDR3 is CASSSLKVGQGVDEQYF. The CDR3 nucleotides are TGCGCCAGCAGCTCTCTAAAAGTTGGACAGGGGGTCGACGAGCAGTACTTC.

This chain uses TRBV30 with TRBJ1-2; TRBD1 is a possible D gene (6 bases). From germline, CDR1 is GTSNPN and CDR2 SVGIG (reference sequence). Trimming cost V 4 bases and J 3 bases, with 12 bases left between them. The CDR3 length is 13 residues. The CDR3 DNA reads as TGTGCCTGGAACCTGGACAGCCACTATGGCTACACCTTC. Translating it yields CAWNLDSHYGYTF.

In its sample, this clone was seen once. V and J are TRBV7-3 and TRBJ1-5; the D is unclear. The CDR3 is made up of 14 amino acids. Germline values: CDR1 SGHTA, CDR2 FQGTGA. With 0 bases removed from V and 5 bases from J, the gap between germline ends came to 8 bases. In DNA, the CDR3 is TGTGCCAGCAGCTTAACGGGCGGGGATCAGCCCCAGCATTTT. Translation gives CASSLTGGDQPQHF.

The chain uses TRBV3-1 (or the pseudogene TRBV3-2) and TRBJ1-6; D unresolved. CDR1 is LGHDT and CDR2 is YNNKEL in the germline V gene (reference sequence). Trimming shortened V by 3 bases and J by 6 bases, and 6 bases separated the two germline ends. This CDR3 region has 13 residues. The CDR3 DNA follows: TGTGCCAGCAGCCACCGCGGTAATTCACCCCTCCACTTT. This sequence encodes CASSHRGNSPLHF.